This T cell receptor beta chain was sequenced in a study of blood T cells in healthy people across ages. This clonotype was found a few times. Germline CDR1 SGHTA, CDR2 FQGNSA. The CDR3 is made up of 15 amino acids. V shed 2 bases and J shed 4 bases, with 14 bases lying between them. Primed by a sample-barcoded 5' primer and a J-beta primer mix, a second PCR proceeded for about 6 to 12 cycles. TCRdb reanalysed the 5' RACE reads using MiXCR and keeps one entry per CDR3 protein. The profile shows 1.5 million to 2 million distinct CDR3 sequences, around half of them singletons. The chain has TRBV7-2 and TRBJ2-5; perhaps TRBD1 as D (5 bases). The receptor was derived from a woman between 40 and 50 years old in good health. Sequenced: blood. The CDR3 reads CASSLHQGGLETQYF. In DNA, the CDR3 is TGTGCCAGCAGCTTACACCAGGGTGGGTTAGAGACCCAGTACTTC.